A selection of T cell receptor beta chains follows, all from one sample in a study of cytomegalovirus exposure and HLA in healthy donors. Clones were read by immunoSEQ multiplex PCR, and TCRdb kept only the in-frame ones, dropping some. The sample holds around 52,000 clones, 80% to 95% seen once. The sequenced material came from PBMCs. These receptors were collected from a woman aged 18-30 years in good health and CMV-seronegative. Both conserved end residues are part of each CDR3. The D gene is left open where the match is weak. Expanded clones get a size class; other rows say once, few or many, or leave the size out.

-	TRBV7-9	TRBJ1-2	-	CASIGELGYGYTF	TGTGCCAGCATCGGGGAGTTGGGCTATGGCTACACCTTC
-	TRBV9	TRBJ2-3	-	CASSQGTDTQYF	TGTGCCAGCAGCCAGGGGACAGATACGCAGTATTTT
-	TRBV4-1	TRBJ2-1	TRBD2	CASSRGLAGGEPLYNEQFF	TGCGCCAGCAGCCGCGGACTAGCGGGGGGCGAACCTCTATACAATGAGCAGTTCTTC
-	TRBV5-6	TRBJ2-7	TRBD2	CASSRTSGDEQYF	TGTGCCAGCAGCCGGACTAGCGGAGACGAGCAGTACTTC
-	TRBV20-1	TRBJ1-4	-	CSASSQEKLFF	TGCAGTGCTAGTTCCCAAGAAAAACTGTTTTTT
-	TRBV27	TRBJ1-5	-	CASTPLGGGNQPQHF	TGTGCCAGCACCCCCTTGGGAGGGGGGAATCAGCCCCAGCATTTT
-	TRBV30	TRBJ2-5	TRBD2	CAWSEGLAGQEGETQYF	TGTGCCTGGAGCGAGGGACTAGCGGGGCAAGAGGGGGAGACCCAGTACTTC
-	TRBV6-6	TRBJ1-6	-	CASSYGQGGSPLHF	TGTGCCAGCAGTTATGGGCAGGGAGGCTCACCCCTCCACTTT
once	TRBV2	TRBJ2-1	TRBD2	CASSALLAGNEQFF	TGTGCCAGCAGTGCGCTACTAGCGGGCAATGAGCAGTTCTTC
-	TRBV7-8	TRBJ2-1	TRBD2	CASSLGLTSGGYNEQFF	TGTGCCAGCAGCTTAGGACTGACTAGCGGGGGCTACAATGAGCAGTTCTTC
once	TRBV27	TRBJ1-2	-	CASSSLGGVYTF	TGTGCCAGCAGCTCGCTAGGAGGGGTCTACACCTTC
-	TRBV5-4	TRBJ1-5	TRBD1	CASSPGGTVGDHQPQHF	TGTGCCAGCAGCCCAGGGGGGACAGTCGGGGACCATCAGCCCCAGCATTTT
-	TRBV7-2	TRBJ2-2	TRBD1	CASSSNRGAAGELFF	TGTGCCAGCAGCTCCAACAGGGGGGCGGCCGGGGAGCTGTTTTTT
-	TRBV7-7	TRBJ2-5	TRBD2	CASSLGVYSGSEETQYF	TGTGCCAGCAGCCTTGGGGTATATAGCGGGAGCGAAGAGACCCAGTACTTC
-	TRBV7-2	TRBJ1-4	TRBD1	CASSDGDRDNEKLFF	TGTGCCAGCAGCGATGGGGACAGAGATAATGAAAAACTGTTTTTT
once	TRBV10-3	TRBJ2-1	-	CATRQESSYNEQFF	TGTGCCACTCGACAGGAGAGCTCCTACAATGAGCAGTTCTTC
-	TRBV9	TRBJ2-2	TRBD1	CASSARTGGAPGELFF	TGTGCCAGCAGCGCGCGGACAGGGGGCGCTCCCGGGGAGCTGTTTTTT
few	TRBV7-8	TRBJ1-2	-	CASSLGGAHGYTF	TGTGCCAGCAGCTTAGGGGGAGCCCATGGCTACACCTTC
once	TRBV7-9	TRBJ2-5	TRBD2	CASAREAQYF	TGTGCCAGCGCCCGGGAGGCCCAGTACTTC
-	TRBV19	TRBJ1-2	TRBD1	CASSNAGTGTYGYTF	TGTGCCAGTAGTAACGCCGGGACAGGGACCTATGGCTACACCTTC
-	TRBV29-1	TRBJ1-2	TRBD1	CSVSPPYWTGDIGYTF	TGCAGCGTGTCCCCACCGTATTGGACAGGGGATATTGGCTACACCTTC
once	TRBV4-2	TRBJ2-1	TRBD2	CASSQQTRGVDEQFF	TGTGCCAGCAGCCAGCAAACGCGGGGGGTGGATGAGCAGTTCTTC
-	TRBV6-4	TRBJ2-1	-	CASSESPLDNEQFF	TGTGCCAGCAGTGAATCCCCCCTAGACAATGAGCAGTTCTTC
-	TRBV6-5	TRBJ1-1	-	CASSYSVNRGTEAFF	TGTGCCAGCAGTTACTCGGTCAACCGGGGCACTGAAGCTTTCTTT
-	TRBV10-3	TRBJ2-3	-	CAISWTDDGDTQYF	TGTGCCATCAGCTGGACAGATGATGGAGATACGCAGTATTTT
-	TRBV11-2	TRBJ2-7	-	CASSLEEGYEQYF	TGTGCCAGCAGCTTAGAGGAGGGATACGAGCAGTACTTC
-	TRBV7-2	TRBJ1-5	TRBD1	CASSPTGQERQPQHF	TGTGCCAGCAGCCCAACGGGACAGGAGAGACAGCCCCAGCATTTT
-	TRBV5-5	TRBJ1-2	TRBD1	CASSAPGQGVANYGYTF	TGTGCCAGCAGCGCTCCGGGACAGGGTGTCGCTAACTATGGCTACACCTTC
few	TRBV5-4	TRBJ2-5	TRBD2	CASSLPLASQETQYF	TGTGCCAGCAGCCTACCACTAGCGTCGCAAGAGACCCAGTACTTC
-	TRBV18	TRBJ1-1	-	CASSPRRQLNTEAFF	TGTGCCAGCTCACCGAGGAGGCAGCTAAACACTGAAGCTTTCTTT
-	TRBV7-6	TRBJ1-4	-	CASSLDNGVTDEKLFF	TGTGCCAGCAGCTTAGATAACGGGGTGACGGATGAAAAACTGTTTTTT
-	TRBV18	TRBJ1-2	-	CASSRERHGYTF	TGTGCCAGCTCGCGAGAGAGGCATGGCTACACCTTC
few	TRBV5-8	TRBJ1-2	-	CASSHLITADLVAQYGYTF	TGTGCCAGCAGCCACCTTATAACCGCGGATCTTGTGGCCCAATATGGCTACACCTTC
-	TRBV19	TRBJ2-3	-	CASRTGSWTDTQYF	TGTGCCAGTAGAACAGGGAGTTGGACAGATACGCAGTATTTT
-	TRBV19	TRBJ1-2	TRBD1	CASMGDSSNYGYTF	TGTGCCAGTATGGGGGACAGCTCTAACTATGGCTACACCTTC
-	TRBV5-1	TRBJ1-1	-	CASRGGGTEAFF	TGCGCCAGCCGCGGGGGCGGGACTGAAGCTTTCTTT
-	TRBV7-6	TRBJ2-7	-	CASSLQTDSSYEQYF	TGTGCCAGCAGCCTGCAGACAGATTCCTCCTACGAGCAGTACTTC
-	TRBV4-2	TRBJ1-1	TRBD1	CASSHPTGPTTEAFF	TGTGCCAGCAGCCACCCGACAGGGCCAACCACTGAAGCTTTCTTT
-	TRBV29-1	TRBJ1-2	-	CSAHLEEEVYGYTF	TGCAGCGCCCACCTCGAGGAGGAGGTCTATGGCTACACCTTC
-	TRBV4-1	TRBJ2-1	TRBD1	CASSARTGDRSSEQFF	TGCGCCAGCAGCGCACGGACAGGGGACAGGTCCAGTGAGCAGTTCTTC
-	TRBV2	TRBJ1-1	TRBD1	CASSWTGGREAFF	TGTGCCAGCAGCTGGACAGGGGGACGTGAAGCTTTCTTT
-	TRBV11-3	TRBJ2-1	TRBD2	CASSLGLAGGYNEQFF	TGTGCCAGCAGCTTAGGATTAGCGGGGGGCTACAATGAGCAGTTCTTC
-	TRBV30	TRBJ2-5	-	CAWNSGQETQYF	TGTGCCTGGAATTCGGGCCAAGAGACCCAGTACTTC
-	TRBV5-8	TRBJ1-1	TRBD1	CASNLLQGAFDMNTEAFF	TGTGCCAGCAACCTCCTTCAGGGGGCTTTCGATATGAACACTGAAGCTTTCTTT
once	TRBV7-2	TRBJ2-1	-	CASSLRASSYNEQFF	TGTGCCAGCAGCTTGAGGGCCAGCTCCTACAATGAGCAGTTCTTC
-	TRBV7-6	TRBJ2-6	-	CASSLARTVVKGANVLTF	TGTGCCAGCAGCTTAGCGAGGACAGTCGTTAAAGGGGCCAACGTCCTGACTTTC
once	TRBV19	TRBJ2-2	TRBD2	CAIKTLAGDTGELFF	TGTGCCATCAAGACCCTAGCGGGAGATACCGGGGAGCTGTTTTTT
-	TRBV4-1	TRBJ2-3	-	CASSQRLVLGTQYF	TGCGCCAGCAGCCAACGACTAGTATTGGGTACGCAGTATTTT
-	TRBV28	TRBJ1-2	TRBD1	CASKIDREDYGYTF	TGTGCCAGCAAAATAGACAGGGAAGACTATGGCTACACCTTC
-	TRBV7-3	TRBJ2-7	TRBD2	CASSLFGGNEQYF	TGTGCCAGCAGCTTATTCGGGGGGAACGAGCAGTACTTC
-	TRBV9	TRBJ2-3	TRBD1	CASSVGQGPDTQYF	TGTGCCAGCAGCGTCGGACAGGGGCCAGATACGCAGTATTTT
-	TRBV6-5	TRBJ1-1	TRBD1	CASTRQGGTEAFF	TGTGCCAGCACGAGACAGGGAGGAACTGAAGCTTTCTTT
few	TRBV6-5	TRBJ1-6	TRBD1	CASSHSSGTGVSPLHF	TGTGCCAGCAGTCACTCCTCCGGGACAGGGGTTTCACCCCTCCACTTT
-	TRBV11-2	TRBJ2-5	-	CASSWNPEGETQYF	TGTGCCAGCAGCTGGAACCCGGAGGGGGAGACCCAGTACTTC